A single sample is the source of the 13 T cell receptor beta chains below, sequenced in a study of shared clonotypes between healthy human individuals. CD45RO-negative, CCR7-positively selected cells formed the naive CD8 fraction, excluding terminally differentiated effector memory CD45RA+ cells. Data came from immunoSEQ multiplex PCR; TCRdb stores just in-frame clones and leaves some out. Found here are about 2.2 million clones, roughly 91% of them singletons; the top ten hold 1.7%. Sequenced sample: naive CD8+ T cells from PBMCs. Receptor source: a young man in good health. Some clones in this sample may be carry-over from other donors' samples.

This chain connects TRBV7-9 to TRBJ2-1, with D perhaps matching TRBD1 or TRBD2 (6 bases each). The germline V and J ends were trimmed by 3 bases and 4 bases, with 22 bases remaining between them. The CDR3 length is 18 residues. Germline CDR1 and CDR2: SEHNR and FQNEAQ (reference sequence). The CDR3 region has the DNA TGTGCCAGCAGCTTGGGGGCAGGGAACCGCGGGAAGTACAATGAGCAGTTCTTC. It specifies CASSLGAGNRGKYNEQFF.

This chain links TRBV7-9 with TRBJ2-5, with a weak D call TRBD1 (6 bases). Germline V lookup: CDR1 SEHNR, CDR2 FQNEAQ (reference sequence). Deletions cut 5 bases from V and 3 bases from J, with 13 bases between. The CDR3 covers 14 residues. The CDR3 loop is CASSPRQDEETQYF. The CDR3 region has the DNA TGTGCCAGCAGCCCCCGACAGGACGAAGAGACCCAGTACTTC.

CDR3 in amino acids: CSVESTGLEQYF. The DNA for the CDR3 is TGCAGCGTTGAGAGCACAGGGTTAGAGCAGTACTTC. The V and J genes are TRBV29-1 and TRBJ2-7; a possible D gene is TRBD1 (6 bases). From germline, CDR1 is SQVTM and CDR2 ANQGSEA. This CDR3 is 12 amino acids long. Trimming stripped 3 bases from V and 7 bases from J, with 13 bases between.

As concerns this clone: Additional DNA sequences in this sample encode the identical CDR3. The V call is TRBV7-6, the J call TRBJ2-7; D might be TRBD1 or TRBD2, each matching 6 bases. CDR3 size: 13 residues. Germline CDR1 and CDR2: SGHVS and FNYEAQ. V shed 5 bases and J shed 6 bases, with 14 bases lying between them. CDR3 DNA sequence: TGTGCCAGCAGCCTCCCAGGAGGGGGCGAGCAGTACTTC. It is translated as CASSLPGGGEQYF.

The J gene is TRBJ1-5, the V gene TRBV19, with D uncertain. V lost 6 bases, J lost 2 bases, and 14 bases lay in between. This CDR3 is 15 amino acids long. Per germline, CDR1 LNHDA and CDR2 SQIVND (reference sequence). The CDR3 spells CASSGQRVGNQPQHF. CDR3 DNA sequence: TGTGCCAGTAGCGGGCAGAGGGTCGGCAATCAGCCCCAGCATTTT.

The chain employs TRBV27 and TRBJ2-1, with TRBD1 matching 8 bases. Germline loops: CDR1 MNHEY, CDR2 SMNVEV (reference sequence). CDR3 size: 17 residues. V trimming: 5 bases; J trimming: 5 bases; junction bases outside the gene matches: 14. This chain's CDR3 is CASSVLPGQETHNEQFF. As DNA, the CDR3 is TGTGCCAGCAGTGTCCTCCCGGGACAGGAGACGCACAATGAGCAGTTCTTC.

The chain joins TRBV6-7 to TRBJ2-2; D ambiguous. Being an ORF, TRBV6-7 has a function that is uncertain. The CDR3 sequence is 18 residues long. V was clipped by 0 bases and J by 0 bases, with 14 bases between them. The chain's CDR3 is CASSYSRDNLANTGELFF. The CDR3, as DNA: TGTGCCAGCAGTTACTCGAGAGACAACCTTGCGAACACCGGGGAGCTGTTTTTT.

Regarding this clone: One end of the junction does not line up with germline, which may come from a read error. In the same sample, other DNA sequences code for this CDR3. The chain has TRBV27 and TRBJ1-5; the D is unclear. This CDR3 is built from 13 residues. The germline CDR1 and CDR2 sequences are MNHEY and SMNVEV (reference sequence). In DNA form, the CDR3 reads TGTGCCAGCAGTCTATCCCCCAATCAGCCCCAGCATTTT. Protein: CASSLSPNQPQHF.

The rearrangement joins TRBV6-1 to TRBJ1-1; maybe TRBD1 (5 bases). The ends were cut back, 3 bases at V and 4 bases at J, with 6 bases in the middle. CDR1 is MNHNS, CDR2 SASEGT, per germline. CDR3 length: 12 amino acids. The CDR3 protein is CASSEGPTEAFF. The CDR3 coding sequence is TGTGCCAGCAGTGAGGGGCCCACTGAAGCTTTCTTT.

This chain uses TRBV4-1 with TRBJ2-1; possibly TRBD1 for D (6 bases). The CDR3 runs 14 residues. Per germline, CDR1 MGHRA and CDR2 YSYEKL. The V and J ends lost 3 bases and 6 bases respectively, with 12 bases between them. The CDR3: CASSQGALTNEQFF. The CDR3 DNA reads TGCGCCAGCAGCCAGGGGGCTTTAACCAATGAGCAGTTCTTC.

The chain combines TRBV9 with TRBJ1-3, with D possibly TRBD1 on 5 matching bases. The CDR3 covers 17 residues. Germline V lookup: CDR1 SGDLS, CDR2 YYNGEE. V lost 2 bases and J lost 0, with 15 bases in between. CDR3 amino acids: CASSVGLGVSSGNTIYF. The CDR3 nucleotides are TGTGCCAGCAGCGTGGGACTGGGGGTGAGCTCTGGAAACACCATATATTTT.

The rearrangement links TRBV6-5 to TRBJ1-1; a possible D gene is TRBD1 (6 bases). This CDR3 is built from 13 residues. The germline V and J ends were trimmed by 6 bases and 0 bases, with 8 bases remaining between them. In germline, CDR1 is MNHEY, CDR2 SVGAGI. CDR3 residues: CASRDSLNTEAFF. In DNA, the CDR3 is TGTGCCAGCAGGGACAGTTTGAACACTGAAGCTTTCTTT.

This chain uses TRBV7-9 with TRBJ1-4; D gene ambiguous. This CDR3 is 16 amino acids long. Trimming took 5 bases from V and 4 from J, leaving 17 bases between them. Germline values: CDR1 SEHNR, CDR2 FQNEAQ (reference sequence). The CDR3 nucleotides are TGTGCCAGCAGCCCCCGTAGTGCCAGGCGTAATGAAAAACTGTTTTTT. Amino acids: CASSPRSARRNEKLFF.